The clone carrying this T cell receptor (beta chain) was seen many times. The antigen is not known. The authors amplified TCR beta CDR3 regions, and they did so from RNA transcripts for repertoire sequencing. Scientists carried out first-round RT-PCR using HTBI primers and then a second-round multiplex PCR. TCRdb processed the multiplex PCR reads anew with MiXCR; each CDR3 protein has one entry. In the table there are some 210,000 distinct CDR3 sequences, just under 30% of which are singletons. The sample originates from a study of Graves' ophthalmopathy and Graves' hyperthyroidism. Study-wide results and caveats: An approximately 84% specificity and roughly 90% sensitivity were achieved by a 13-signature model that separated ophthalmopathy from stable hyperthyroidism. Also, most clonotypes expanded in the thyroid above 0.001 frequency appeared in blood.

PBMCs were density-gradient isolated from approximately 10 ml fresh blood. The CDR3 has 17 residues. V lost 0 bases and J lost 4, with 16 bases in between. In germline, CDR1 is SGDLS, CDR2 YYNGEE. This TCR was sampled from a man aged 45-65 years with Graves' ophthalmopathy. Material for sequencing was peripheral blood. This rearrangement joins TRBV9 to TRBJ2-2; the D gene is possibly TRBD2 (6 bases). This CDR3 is CASSVASRVGGTGELFF. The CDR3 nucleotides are TGTGCCAGCAGCGTAGCTTCCAGGGTGGGAGGCACCGGGGAGCTGTTTTTT.